Presented here are 7 T cell receptor beta chains from one specimen sequenced in a study of blood T cells in healthy people across ages. The second PCR ran roughly 6 to 12 cycles with a sample-barcoded 5' primer and J-beta primers. TCRdb reprocessed the 5' RACE reads via MiXCR and lists one record per CDR3 protein. This sample has hundreds of thousands of distinct CDR3 sequences, with 55% to 70% found just once. Sequenced material: blood. The source of these receptors is a man aged 25 to 45 in good health.

V is TRBV27 and J is TRBJ2-7; 9 bases align to TRBD1. The germline CDR1 and CDR2 sequences are MNHEY and SMNVEV (reference sequence). The CDR3 spans 15 residues. J gave up 0 bases and V 8 bases, and 8 bases lay outside the gene matches. The CDR3 loop is CASGQGRIGSYEQYF. CDR3 DNA sequence: TGTGCCAGCGGACAGGGGAGGATAGGCTCCTACGAGCAGTACTTC.

The rearrangement joins TRBV13 to TRBJ2-7; 7 bases map to TRBD2. The V gene end was trimmed by 5 bases and the J gene end by 6 bases; junction bases not matched to a gene: 10. In germline, CDR1 is PRHDT, CDR2 FYEKMQ (reference sequence). This CDR3 spans 14 amino acids. For the CDR3, the DNA is TGTGCCAGCAGCGGGGGGACTAATTTCCCCGAGCAGTACTTC. This translates into CASSGGTNFPEQYF.

The chain recombines TRBV27 with TRBJ2-5, with D possibly TRBD1 on 5 matching bases. CDR1 MNHEY and CDR2 SMNVEV come from the germline V gene (reference sequence). V was pared by 2 bases and J by 13 bases, with 14 bases between. The CDR3 covers 12 residues. CDR3 in amino acids: CASSLKGAFWYF. The CDR3 coding sequence is TGTGCCAGCAGTTTAAAAGGGGCATTTTGGTACTTC.

In this sample, this clonotype turned up a few times. This chain joins TRBV7-9 and TRBJ2-3; perhaps TRBD1 as D (5 bases). Deletions cut 5 bases from V and 8 bases from J, with 17 bases between. The CDR3 covers 14 residues. Germline values: CDR1 SEHNR, CDR2 FQNEAQ (reference sequence). The CDR3 region is CASSPSPTVSTQYF. DNA for the CDR3: TGTGCCAGCAGCCCGAGTCCGACAGTTTCTACGCAGTATTTT.

This clonotype was seen once. CDR3 region: CASSEFRQGVQPQHF. CDR3 nucleotides: TGTGCCAGCAGTGAGTTTCGACAGGGGGTTCAGCCCCAGCATTTT. This chain connects TRBV2 to TRBJ1-5, with 9 bases matching TRBD1. V shed 3 bases and J 6 bases; nucleotides not matched to a gene: 6. CDR3 length: 15 residues. CDR1 SNHLY and CDR2 FYNNEI come from the germline V gene.

This clonotype was found a few times. V usage is TRBV4-2 and J usage is TRBJ2-7; TRBD2 agrees at 10 bases. The CDR3 totals 17 residues. Germline V CDR1 and CDR2: LGHNA, YNFKEQ. After removal of 0 bases from V and 3 bases from J, the junction contained 8 bases not matched to a gene. The CDR3 DNA reads as TGTGCCAGCAGCCAAGATGGGCTAGCGGGGGACCACTACGAGCAGTACTTC. Encoded protein: CASSQDGLAGDHYEQYF.

The CDR3 DNA reads as TGTGCCAGCAGCTTAGCGGGAGTGAACTACAATGAGCAGTTCTTC. As protein: CASSLAGVNYNEQFF. The chain recombines TRBV11-1 with TRBJ2-1; TRBD2 might be the D (5 bases). With 0 bases removed from V and 3 bases from J, the gap between germline ends came to 9 bases. This CDR3 has 15 residues. Germline V gene sequence: CDR1 SGHAT, CDR2 FQDESV (reference sequence). Based on the CDR3 plus reference TRBV11-1 and TRBJ2-1, the full variable domain is EAEVAQSPRYKITEKSQAVAFWCDPISGHATLYWYRQILGQGPELLVQFQDESVVDDSQLPKDRFSAERLKGVDSTLKIQPAELGDSAMYLCASSLAGVNYNEQFFGPGTRLTVL.